The 16 T cell receptor beta chains given below trace back to one sample, sequenced in a study of PD-1 blockade in mismatch repair-deficient tumors. Clones were read by immunoSEQ multiplex PCR, and TCRdb kept only the in-frame ones, dropping some. The data contain approximately 37,000 clones, 70% to 90% of them seen just once; the ten biggest clones take up roughly 3.5%. Sequencing used peripheral blood, obtained 76 weeks after starting pembrolizumab. The receptors derive from an adult with mismatch repair-deficient cancer.

V usage is TRBV28 and J usage is TRBJ2-7; D is unclear. The CDR3 spans 13 residues. V was trimmed by 7 bases and J by 3 bases, leaving 13 bases between them. The germline V gene has CDR1 MDHEN and CDR2 SYDVKM. CDR3 sequence (DNA): TGTGCCAGCACGGCCGGCTCCCTCTACGAGCAGTACTTC. It codes for CASTAGSLYEQYF.

The V call is TRBV27, the J call TRBJ2-1; possible D gene TRBD1, 6 bases. CDR3 length: 12 residues. Per the germline V gene, CDR1 is MNHEY and CDR2 is SMNVEV (reference sequence). V was clipped by 5 bases and J by 6 bases, with 8 bases between them. CDR3 loop: CASSLGGNEQFF. In nucleotides, the CDR3 is TGTGCCAGCAGTCTAGGGGGCAATGAGCAGTTCTTC.

This chain joins TRBV10-2 and TRBJ1-2, with D hard to call. CDR1 WSHSY and CDR2 SAAADI come from the germline V gene. V lost 0 bases, J lost 2 bases, and 10 bases lay in between. The CDR3 has 15 amino acids. The CDR3 here is CASSESKATNYGYTF. The CDR3 DNA is TGCGCCAGCAGTGAGTCAAAGGCGACAAACTATGGCTACACCTTC.

The chain recombines TRBV6-4 with TRBJ1-1; D call uncertain. Deletions cut 4 bases from V and 0 bases from J, with 6 bases between. The CDR3 consists of 13 residues. CDR1 is MRHNA and CDR2 is SNTAGT in the germline V gene. The CDR3 DNA sequence: TGTGCCAGCAGTGTATCAGTGAACACTGAAGCTTTCTTT. Translated, it gives CASSVSVNTEAFF.

This clone is a singleton in its sample. The genes are TRBV5-1 and TRBJ1-1; a possible D gene is TRBD1 (6 bases). V dropped 1 base and J dropped 1 base, with 17 bases sitting between them. The CDR3 runs to 17 residues. CDR1 SGHRS and CDR2 YFSETQ come from the germline V gene. The CDR3: CASSLFSGDVWNTEAFF. The CDR3 DNA sequence: TGCGCCAGCAGCTTGTTTTCAGGGGATGTTTGGAACACTGAAGCTTTCTTT.

The genes are TRBV21-1 and TRBJ2-1; no check of the table's D call, TRBD2, against the DNA was made. TRBV21-1 is flagged as a pseudogene. The CDR3 covers 18 residues. The CDR3 region has the DNA TGTGCCAGCAGCAAAGCGCTGACTAGCGGGAATGTGAACAATGAGCAGTTCTTC. Translation gives CASSKALTSGNVNNEQFF.

The chain combines TRBV30 with TRBJ2-3, with D hard to call. From germline, CDR1 is GTSNPN and CDR2 SVGIG (reference sequence). There are 12 residues in the CDR3. Deletions cut 0 bases from V and 4 bases from J, with 5 bases between. CDR3 in amino acids: CAWSVVADTQYF. The CDR3 coding sequence is TGTGCCTGGAGTGTAGTGGCAGATACGCAGTATTTT.

Comment on this clone: This sample also contains other DNA sequences that code for the same CDR3. The chain is built from TRBV2 and TRBJ2-5, with D possibly being TRBD2 (7 bases). The CDR3 has 14 residues. Germline assignment: CDR1 SNHLY and CDR2 FYNNEI. V was pared by 6 bases and J by 4 bases, with 15 bases between. CDR3 coding DNA: TGTGCCAGCAGCGGAACGGGGGGCGGAGAGACCCAGTACTTC. This gives the protein CASSGTGGGETQYF.

Notes on this clone: Other DNA sequences from this sample encode an identical CDR3 as well. CDR3 residues: CASSLDTEAFF. DNA for the CDR3: TGTGCCAGCAGCTTGGACACTGAAGCTTTCTTT. The chain joins TRBV11-1 to TRBJ1-1; the D is unclear. The CDR3 sequence is 11 residues long. Germline assignment: CDR1 SGHAT and CDR2 FQDESV (reference sequence). Trimming took off 3 bases at V and 3 bases at J, with 2 bases between the two ends.

Only one count was recorded for this clone. V and J are TRBV27 and TRBJ2-7; D not resolved. Germline V gene data show CDR1 as MNHEY and CDR2 as SMNVEV (reference sequence). V gave up 1 base and J gave up 2 bases, with 9 bases separating them. This CDR3 is 14 amino acids long. DNA of the CDR3: TGTGCCAGCAGTTTATACGAGGCTCCCTACGAGCAGTACTTC. As protein: CASSLYEAPYEQYF.

V usage is TRBV27 and J usage is TRBJ2-7; 7 bases agree with TRBD2. After removal of 9 bases from V and 4 bases from J, the junction contained 9 bases not matched to a gene. The CDR3 extends over 13 amino acids. CDR1 is MNHEY and CDR2 is SMNVEV in the germline V gene (reference sequence). The CDR3 DNA reads TGTGCCAGTAAGTCTCAAGCGGGGTACGAGCAGTACTTC. It encodes CASKSQAGYEQYF.

The rearrangement uses TRBV7-9 and TRBJ2-5, with a weak D call TRBD2 (5 bases). The CDR3 runs 12 residues. Germline V gene sequence: CDR1 SEHNR, CDR2 FQNEAQ (reference sequence). V was cut by 4 bases and J by 10 bases, with 13 bases left in between. The CDR3 DNA reads TGTGCCAGCAGCTGGGAGCGCCCCGACCAGTACTTC. Translating gives CASSWERPDQYF. Full variable domain (outside the CDR3, taken from reference TRBV7-9 and TRBJ2-5): DTGVSQNPRHKITKRGQNVTFRCDPISEHNRLYWYRQTLGQGPEFLTYFQNEAQLEKSRLLSDRFSAERPKGSFSTLEIQRTEQGDSAMYLCASSWERPDQYFGPGTRLLVL.

The gene calls are TRBV10-3 and TRBJ1-1; D is unclear. V dropped 0 bases and J dropped 6 bases, with 2 bases sitting between them. The CDR3 has 11 residues. Germline CDR1 reads ENHRY; CDR2 reads SYGVKD. The CDR3 DNA is TGTGCCATCAGTGAGTCATCTGAAGCTTTCTTT. This codes for CAISESSEAFF.

This clone was detected only once. J is TRBJ2-1 and V is TRBV5-6, with 7 bases that match TRBD2. Germline trimming cut 3 bases from V and 10 bases from J; bases unmatched to any gene: 4. Germline CDR1 and CDR2: SGHDT and YYEEEE. CDR3 length equals 12 residues. The CDR3 reads CASSYTGGEQFF. CDR3 bases: TGTGCCAGCAGCTATACGGGAGGCGAGCAGTTCTTC.

The J gene is TRBJ1-2, the V gene TRBV7-2; D is unclear. The germline V gene has CDR1 SGHTA and CDR2 FQGNSA. This CDR3 contains 13 residues. The germline V and J ends were trimmed by 2 bases and 4 bases, with 8 bases remaining between them. Written as DNA, the CDR3 is TGTGCCAGCAGCTTATCCCCAGTCTATGGCTACACCTTC. It yields the protein CASSLSPVYGYTF.

The chain combines TRBV5-1 with TRBJ1-1; possible D gene TRBD1, 6 bases. The CDR3 is 15 residues long. Looked up from germline, CDR1 is SGHRS and CDR2 is YFSETQ. The V gene lost 4 bases and the J gene lost 4 bases, with 17 bases spanning the gap. CDR3: CASSLGIGDTTEAFF. The DNA for the CDR3 is TGCGCCAGCAGCCTTGGCATCGGGGACACCACTGAAGCTTTCTTT.